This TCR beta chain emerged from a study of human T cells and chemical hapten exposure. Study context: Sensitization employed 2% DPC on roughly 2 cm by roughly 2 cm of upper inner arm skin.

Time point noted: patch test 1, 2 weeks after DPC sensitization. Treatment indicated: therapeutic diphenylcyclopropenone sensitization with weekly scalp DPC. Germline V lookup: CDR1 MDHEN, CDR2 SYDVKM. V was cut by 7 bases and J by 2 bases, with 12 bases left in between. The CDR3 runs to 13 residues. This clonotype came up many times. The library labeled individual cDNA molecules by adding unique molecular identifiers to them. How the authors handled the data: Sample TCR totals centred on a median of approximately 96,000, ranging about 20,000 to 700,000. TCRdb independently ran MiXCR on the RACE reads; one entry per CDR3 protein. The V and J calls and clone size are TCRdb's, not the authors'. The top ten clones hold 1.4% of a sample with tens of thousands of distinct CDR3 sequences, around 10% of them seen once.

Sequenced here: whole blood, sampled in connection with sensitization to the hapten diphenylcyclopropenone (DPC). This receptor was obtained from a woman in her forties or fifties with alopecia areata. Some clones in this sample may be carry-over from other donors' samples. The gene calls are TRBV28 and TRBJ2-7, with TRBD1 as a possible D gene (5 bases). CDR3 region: CASTVSRAYEQYF. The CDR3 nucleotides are TGTGCCAGCACGGTCAGCAGGGCCTACGAGCAGTACTTC.